The rows below give T cell receptor beta chains drawn from one sample of a study of T cells in Graves' hyperthyroidism and ophthalmopathy. TCRdb reanalysed the multiplex PCR reads using MiXCR and keeps one entry per CDR3 protein. The data show 530,000 or so distinct CDR3 sequences, roughly 25% seen once. The sequenced sample was blood. Receptor source: a woman aged 30 to 39 with Graves' ophthalmopathy. Each CDR3 is given with its conserved first and last residue. Fields, in order: J gene, V gene, CDR3 protein.

TRBJ2-5 TRBV11-2 CASSSQAGGGYETQYF
TRBJ2-5 TRBV12-5 CASGLGGGGQETQYF
TRBJ1-2 TRBV6-5 CASSSRTTRVYGYTF
TRBJ2-5 TRBV6-5 CASSSPPASGVQETQYF
TRBJ2-7 TRBV20-1 CSALSGTRSSEQYF
TRBJ2-7 TRBV6-5 CASSYSGGEMYEQYF
TRBJ2-7 TRBV28 CVSTPTTTYEQYF
TRBJ1-2 TRBV20-1 CSALVQGLDGYTF
TRBJ2-1 TRBV7-3 CASSPAGGGDYNEQFF
TRBJ2-7 TRBV12-3/TRBV12-4 CASSSRIASYEQYF
TRBJ1-1 TRBV30 CAWSVGLGGSGAAFF
TRBJ2-5 TRBV9 CASSIGALRYGQETQYF
TRBJ2-2 TRBV7-3 CASSFERNTGELFF
TRBJ1-3 TRBV11-2 CASPNPQTGSGNTIYF
TRBJ2-7 TRBV13 CTSSLYFGGFDEQYF
TRBJ2-7 TRBV27 CASSSVTAYEQYF
TRBJ2-5 TRBV18 CASSPPTRSFETQYF
TRBJ2-7 TRBV27 CASSFVLQPYGEYEQYF
TRBJ2-7 TRBV30 CACSRTGGGQPYEQYF
TRBJ2-7 TRBV19 CASSPGTGRDYEQYF
TRBJ2-7 TRBV20-1 CSARDIFLDVHEQYF
TRBJ2-7 TRBV6-1 CASSEVTGGNYEQYF
TRBJ1-1 TRBV19 CASTLQGAGSEAFF
TRBJ2-7 TRBV6-5 CASSSGFREQYF
TRBJ1-1 TRBV29-1 CSVEDRLNTEAFF
TRBJ2-5 TRBV6-1 CASSAGTGAGETQYF
TRBJ2-2 TRBV6-1 CASRPFGTGELFF
TRBJ2-5 TRBV29-1 CSVAPGQGLETQYF
TRBJ1-1 TRBV27 CASSLWPSVEAFF
TRBJ2-7 TRBV7-6 CASSLGYGMDEQYF
TRBJ1-5 TRBV24-1 CATSVGNQPQHF
TRBJ2-7 TRBV6-1 CASSEVVTSSYEQYF
TRBJ1-2 TRBV29-1 CSVVRDDYGYTF
TRBJ1-1 TRBV6-1 CASSERTGVVNTEACF